One sample yielded the 15 T cell receptor beta chains listed below, sequenced in a study of PD-1 blockade in classical Hodgkin lymphoma. Time point denoted: cycle 4 day 1 (C4D1), after about 6 weeks of nivolumab. Every one of the patients relapsed after autologous stem cell transplantation (brentuximab vedotin exposure was variable). TCRdb's table, derived via immunoSEQ multiplex PCR, lists solely in-frame clones and lacks some. The sample lists around 50,000 clones, 85% to 90% occurring once. Sample: peripheral blood mononuclear cells (PBMCs), taken before the fourth cycle of nivolumab. These receptors were obtained from a human donor with classical Hodgkin lymphoma.

The CDR3, as DNA: TGTGCCACCGAAGACTTTGAGTTAGCGGGAGAGAGGTATGGAACAGATACGCAGTATTTT. It is translated as CATEDFELAGERYGTDTQYF. The gene calls are TRBV5-8 and TRBJ2-3; 9 nucleotides line up with TRBD2. The CDR3 covers 20 residues. V was clipped by 9 bases and J by 3 bases; unmatched bases: 26. Germline CDR1 reads SGHTS; CDR2 reads YDEGEE. The complete variable domain, with remaining parts taken from reference TRBV5-8 and TRBJ2-3, reads EAGVTQSPTHLIKTRGQQATLRCSPISGHTSVYWYQQALGLGLQFLLWYDEGEERNRGNFPPRFSGRQFPNYSSELNVNALELEDSALYLCATEDFELAGERYGTDTQYFGPGTRLTVL.

The chain is built from TRBV6-5 and TRBJ2-1; D is perhaps TRBD2 (5 bases). This CDR3 is built from 16 residues. V shed 0 bases and J shed 7 bases, with 16 bases lying between them. The V gene's germline CDR1 is MNHEY and CDR2 SVGAGI. The CDR3, as DNA: TGTGCCAGCAGTTACTCGAGGACTCCCGGTGCGAATGAGCAGTTCTTC. This translates into CASSYSRTPGANEQFF.

The V and J genes are TRBV6-4 and TRBJ2-3; 11 nucleotides match TRBD1. V trimming: 4 bases; J trimming: 4 bases; junction bases outside the gene matches: 1. The CDR3 length is 14 residues. Germline V gene sequence: CDR1 MRHNA, CDR2 SNTAGT. This CDR3 reads CASSGGQGADTQYF. Written as DNA, the CDR3 is TGTGCCAGCAGTGGGGGACAGGGGGCAGATACGCAGTATTTT.

The chain has TRBV5-4 and TRBJ1-3; 7 nucleotides match TRBD1. Germline values: CDR1 SGHNT, CDR2 YYREEE (reference sequence). V was pared by 6 bases and J by 3 bases, with 9 bases of the junction left unmatched. CDR3 length: 15 residues. The CDR3 DNA is TGTGCCAGCACCGATCCGACAGGGAGTGGAAACACCATATATTTT. Translating it yields CASTDPTGSGNTIYF.

The chain combines TRBV11-3 with TRBJ2-1; D unclear. Germline CDR1 reads SGHNT; CDR2 reads YENEEA. The CDR3 has 17 residues. V was trimmed by 0 bases and J by 0 bases, leaving 12 bases between them. The CDR3 bases are TGTGCCAGCAGCTTAGATCACTGGAAACGCTCCTACAATGAGCAGTTCTTC. Encoded protein: CASSLDHWKRSYNEQFF.

The chain couples TRBV5-6 to TRBJ2-7; D not resolved. The CDR3 consists of 13 residues. CDR1 is SGHDT and CDR2 is YYEEEE in the germline V gene. Trimming took 6 bases from V and 2 from J, leaving 12 bases between them. The chain's CDR3 is CASNQVGTYEQYF. CDR3 coding DNA: TGTGCCAGCAACCAGGTAGGAACCTACGAGCAGTACTTC. Together with reference TRBV5-6 and TRBJ2-7, the CDR3 gives the full variable domain: DAGVTQSPTHLIKTRGQQVTLRCSPKSGHDTVSWYQQALGQGPQFIFQYYEEEERQRGNFPDRFSGHQFPNYSSELNVNALLLGDSALYLCASNQVGTYEQYFGPGTRLTVT.

The chain links TRBV5-1 to TRBJ1-5; D uncertain. V lost 0 bases, J lost 7 bases, and 14 bases lay in between. Per the germline V gene, CDR1 is SGHRS and CDR2 is YFSETQ. This CDR3 comprises 15 residues. This CDR3 reads CASSLDGAHRQPQHF. Written as DNA, the CDR3 is TGCGCCAGCAGCTTGGACGGAGCCCACCGCCAGCCCCAGCATTTT.

V usage is TRBV25-1 and J usage is TRBJ2-3; TRBD1 is a possible D gene (6 bases). Germline-derived CDR1 and CDR2 are MGHDK and SYGVNS. Trimming pared 2 bases from V and 4 bases from J, leaving 10 bases between. CDR3 length: 14 residues. CDR3 loop: CASSEVPGADTQYF. In nucleotides, the CDR3 is TGTGCCAGCAGTGAAGTCCCAGGGGCAGATACGCAGTATTTT. Full variable domain (remainder filled in from reference TRBV25-1 and TRBJ2-3): EADIYQTPRYLVIGTGKKITLECSQTMGHDKMYWYQQDPGMELHLIHYSYGVNSTEKGDLSSESTVSRIRTEHFPLTLESARPSHTSQYLCASSEVPGADTQYFGPGTRLTVL.

The V and J genes are TRBV9 and TRBJ1-3; D is perhaps TRBD1 (5 bases). The CDR3 is 14 amino acids. Germline V gene sequence: CDR1 SGDLS, CDR2 YYNGEE. Trimming cost V 4 bases and J 1 base, with 9 bases left between them. CDR3 coding DNA: TGTGCCAGCAGCCTGGCAGGGTCTGGAAACACCATATATTTT. It codes for CASSLAGSGNTIYF.

This chain joins TRBV11-2 and TRBJ2-5; 7 bases are a match to TRBD1. The CDR3 is 14 amino acids. CDR1 and CDR2 from the germline V gene are SGHAT and FQNNGV. The ends lost 5 bases at V and 5 bases at J; junction bases unmatched: 8. CDR3 protein: CASSTRQGWETQYF. CDR3 bases: TGTGCCAGCAGCACCCGACAGGGTTGGGAGACCCAGTACTTC.

This clone was seen only a few times. CDR3 sequence: CASSARQGGGEKLFF. CDR3 DNA sequence: TGTGCCAGCAGCGCGAGACAGGGTGGGGGGGAAAAACTGTTTTTT. The chain carries TRBV9 and TRBJ1-4; 7 nucleotides match TRBD1. This CDR3 contains 15 residues. The germline V gene encodes CDR1 SGDLS and CDR2 YYNGEE. V gave up 3 bases and J gave up 8 bases; unmatched junction bases: 10.

The chain employs TRBV14 and TRBJ2-1; TRBD2 matches at 14 bases. Germline V lookup: CDR1 SGHDN, CDR2 FVKESK. CDR3 size: 22 residues. The ends lost 1 base at V and 8 bases at J; junction bases unmatched: 22. The CDR3, as DNA: TGTGCCAGCAGCCAAGGAGACAGGGGGGAGGTAGGGACTAGCGGGAGAAGAGATGAGCAGTTCTTC. Protein sequence: CASSQGDRGEVGTSGRRDEQFF.

The rearrangement joins TRBV9 to TRBJ2-5; D is uncertain. The CDR3 runs 13 residues. V gave up 0 bases and J gave up 4 bases, with 7 bases separating them. Germline assignment: CDR1 SGDLS and CDR2 YYNGEE. This chain's CDR3 is CASSVALGETQYF. The CDR3 DNA reads TGTGCCAGCAGCGTAGCTCTCGGAGAGACCCAGTACTTC.

V and J are TRBV7-8 and TRBJ2-1; 14 bases line up with TRBD2. Germline lookup yields CDR1 SGHVS and CDR2 FQNEAQ. The length of the CDR3 is 15 residues. The V and J ends lost 3 bases and 10 bases, in that order; junction bases with no gene match: 5. CDR3 sequence: CASSLTSGRAKEQFF. In DNA, the CDR3 is TGTGCCAGCAGCTTGACTAGCGGGAGGGCCAAGGAGCAGTTCTTC.

The rearrangement links TRBV28 to TRBJ1-1, with D possibly TRBD1 on 5 matching bases. The V gene's germline CDR1 is MDHEN and CDR2 SYDVKM. This CDR3 contains 14 residues. V was clipped by 0 bases and J by 4 bases, with 9 bases between them. CDR3 DNA: TGTGCCAGCAGTTTATGGCAGGGCGGCACTGAAGCTTTCTTT. Its protein is CASSLWQGGTEAFF. Variable domain in full (rest from reference TRBV28 and TRBJ1-1): DVKVTQSSRYLVKRTGEKVFLECVQDMDHENMFWYRQDPGLGLRLIYFSYDVKMKEKGDIPEGYSVSREKKERFSLILESASTNQTSMYLCASSLWQGGTEAFFGQGTRLTVV.